Below, 19 T cell receptor beta chains from the same sample are listed, as sequenced in a study of a mutant IDH1 vaccine in newly diagnosed glioma. Time point reported: week 5, during vaccination. Vaccination used 300 ug of mutant IDH1 20-mer peptide per dose, with topical imiquimod. Assay used: immunoSEQ multiplex PCR; TCRdb lists only in-frame clones, some missing. The table shows 35,000 to 45,000 clones, with roughly 79% occurring only once. No antigens are known for them. The starting material was PBMCs, obtained from a glioma patient whose treatment included an IDH1 peptide vaccine. The receptors originated from a man aged 50 to 60 with glioma.

The genes are TRBV7-9 and TRBJ1-3, with D possibly matching TRBD1 (6 bases). CDR3 length equals 17 residues. Germline CDR1 and CDR2: SEHNR and FQNEAQ (reference sequence). Between the trimmed V and J ends, which lost 5 bases and 0 bases, there was a span of 17 bases. CDR3 sequence reads: CASSARGGLYSGNTIYF. In nucleotides, the CDR3 is TGTGCCAGCAGCGCCCGGGGGGGGCTCTACTCTGGAAACACCATATATTTT.

The rearrangement links TRBV11-2 to TRBJ1-1, with D possibly being TRBD1 (6 bases). The V and J ends lost 3 bases and 5 bases respectively, with 7 bases between them. Germline CDR1 SGHAT, CDR2 FQNNGV. The length of the CDR3 is 12 residues. The CDR3 DNA sequence: TGTGCCAGCAGCTTCAGGGGAACTGAAGCTTTCTTT. Protein product: CASSFRGTEAFF.

This chain links TRBV13 with TRBJ2-7; TRBD2 matches 7 bases. CDR3 size: 12 residues. The trim removed 11 bases at V and 3 bases at J, leaving 7 bases unmatched. Germline loops: CDR1 PRHDT, CDR2 FYEKMQ (reference sequence). The CDR3 region is CACGGSFYEQYF. CDR3 in DNA: TGTGCCTGTGGCGGGAGTTTCTACGAGCAGTACTTC.

The chain recombines TRBV2 with TRBJ1-5, with no clear D. V lost 0 bases to trimming and J lost 1 base, with 4 bases between them. CDR3 size: 14 residues. The V gene's germline CDR1 is SNHLY and CDR2 FYNNEI. The CDR3 loop is CASSEAWSNQPQHF. The CDR3 nucleotides are TGTGCCAGCAGTGAAGCCTGGAGCAATCAGCCCCAGCATTTT.

This chain links TRBV9 with TRBJ2-2; D not resolved. This CDR3 spans 14 amino acids. V dropped 6 bases and J dropped 6 bases, with 15 bases sitting between them. Germline V gene data show CDR1 as SGDLS and CDR2 as YYNGEE. The CDR3 protein is CASTPGFDAGELFF. Here the CDR3 DNA reads TGTGCCAGCACGCCGGGCTTTGACGCCGGGGAGCTGTTTTTT.

The chain has TRBV30 and TRBJ1-5; the D gene is possibly TRBD1 (5 bases). V lost 5 bases and J 1 base, leaving 9 bases between the germline ends. The CDR3 contains 13 residues. CDR1 is GTSNPN, CDR2 SVGIG, per germline (reference sequence). The CDR3 sequence: CAWAGKSNQPQHF. The CDR3 nucleotides are TGTGCCTGGGCAGGGAAAAGCAATCAGCCCCAGCATTTT. Looking up the rest from reference TRBV30 and TRBJ1-5 gives the full variable domain: SQTIHQWPATLVQPVGSPLSLECTVEGTSNPNLYWYRQAAGRGLQLLFYSVGIGQISSEVPQNLSASRPQDRQFILSSKKLLLSDSGFYLCAWAGKSNQPQHFGDGTRLSIL.

The chain combines TRBV29-1 with TRBJ2-7, with 12 positions matching TRBD2. This CDR3 has 13 residues. V shed 5 bases, J shed 4 bases, and the junction held 3 bases outside the gene matches. Per germline, CDR1 SQVTM and CDR2 ANQGSEA. In DNA, the CDR3 is TGCAGCGTTTCTGGGACTAGCGGGTACGAGCAGTACTTC. It codes for CSVSGTSGYEQYF.

This clone turned up a few times. The V and J genes are TRBV10-1 and TRBJ1-5; 8 bases agree with TRBD1. With 6 bases clipped from V and 0 bases from J, the junction kept 7 bases outside the gene matches. The CDR3 is 16 amino acids. CDR1 is WNHNN, CDR2 SYGVQD, per germline (reference sequence). CDR3 in amino acids: CASRGMGTGSNQPQHF. The CDR3 bases are TGCGCCAGCAGGGGGATGGGGACAGGTAGCAATCAGCCCCAGCATTTT.

The J gene is TRBJ2-2, the V gene TRBV6-6; no clear D gene. This CDR3 comprises 11 residues. The germline CDR1 and CDR2 sequences are MNHNY and SVGAGI (reference sequence). The V and J ends lost 8 bases and 5 bases respectively, with 6 bases between them. This CDR3 is CASGVTGELFF. DNA of the CDR3: TGTGCCAGCGGAGTAACCGGGGAGCTGTTTTTT.

This clone was recorded once. The chain uses TRBV5-4 and TRBJ2-5; 7 nucleotides align to TRBD2. The CDR3 has 16 amino acids. V shed 2 bases and J 1 base; nucleotides not matched to a gene: 8. Germline lookup yields CDR1 SGHNT and CDR2 YYREEE (reference sequence). The CDR3 here is CASSLGAGEGQETQYF. CDR3 in DNA: TGTGCCAGCAGCTTAGGGGCGGGAGAGGGCCAAGAGACCCAGTACTTC.

The gene calls are TRBV6-4 and TRBJ2-1, with TRBD2 matching 9 bases. Per germline, CDR1 MRHNA and CDR2 SNTAGT. Losses at the gene ends were 0 bases for V and 6 bases for J; bases not matched to a gene: 3. This CDR3 has 15 residues. This CDR3 is CASSDSSGGFNEQFF. The CDR3 DNA sequence: TGTGCCAGCAGTGACTCTAGCGGGGGTTTCAATGAGCAGTTCTTC.

The V call is TRBV30, the J call TRBJ2-1; D remains ambiguous. The germline gives CDR1 GTSNPN, CDR2 SVGIG (reference sequence). The V end lost 0 bases, the J end lost 6 bases, and 15 bases lay between the germline ends. The length of the CDR3 is 15 residues. CDR3 bases: TGTGCCTGGAGTGTTGAGGTCACCTCTCCCAATGAGCAGTTCTTC. It translates to CAWSVEVTSPNEQFF.

This chain joins TRBV11-2 and TRBJ2-1; D is unclear. Looked up from germline, CDR1 is SGHAT and CDR2 is FQNNGV. The CDR3 consists of 12 residues. The V end lost 6 bases, the J end lost 1 base, and 4 bases lay between the germline ends. The CDR3 bases are TGTGCCAGCAGGCGGTCCTACAATGAGCAGTTCTTC. Translation gives CASRRSYNEQFF.

Regarding this clone: One end of the junction is discordant with germline, which a read error may explain. The gene calls are TRBV2 and TRBJ1-2; no clear D gene. Germline V gives CDR1 SNHLY, CDR2 FYNNEI. This CDR3 is 11 amino acids long. CDR3 DNA: TGTGCCAGCAGTGTTCCTAAGGATCTCATCTTC. Translating gives CASSVPKDLIF.

The chain uses TRBV7-9 and TRBJ1-4; D ambiguous. The CDR3 covers 14 residues. In germline, CDR1 is SEHNR, CDR2 FQNEAQ (reference sequence). Trimming removed 3 bases at V and 6 bases at J, with 11 bases between. CDR3 protein: CASSFSEVDEKLFF. CDR3 sequence (DNA): TGTGCCAGCAGCTTTTCAGAAGTAGATGAAAAACTGTTTTTT.

The chain has TRBV28 and TRBJ1-3; maybe TRBD1 (5 bases). The CDR3 loop spans 15 amino acids. CDR1 and CDR2 (germline): MDHEN, SYDVKM. V lost 7 bases and J 2 bases, leaving 15 bases between the germline ends. The chain's CDR3 is CASTLGGSAGNTIYF. The CDR3 DNA is TGTGCCAGCACCCTGGGGGGTTCGGCTGGAAACACCATATATTTT.

The CDR3 DNA follows: TGTGCCAGCAGGGGGACCTTAGGAGGAAACACCATATATTTT. Translating it yields CASRGTLGGNTIYF. The chain links TRBV2 to TRBJ1-3; possibly TRBD1 for D (5 bases). CDR1 is SNHLY and CDR2 is FYNNEI in the germline V gene. The CDR3 covers 14 residues. V shed 6 bases and J shed 4 bases, with 13 bases lying between them.

The chain joins TRBV6-5 to TRBJ1-6; D is possibly TRBD1 (6 bases). Trimming left V 2 bases short and J 7 bases short, with 9 bases between. From germline, CDR1 is MNHEY and CDR2 SVGAGI. The CDR3 runs to 14 residues. The CDR3 region has the DNA TGTGCCAGCAGTTACGGGCAGGGGAATTCACCCCTCCACTTT. This encodes CASSYGQGNSPLHF.

J is TRBJ2-7 and V is TRBV5-1, with a possible D match to TRBD1 (6 bases). The CDR3 runs to 16 residues. With 0 bases removed from V and 0 bases from J, the gap between germline ends came to 13 bases. Germline lookup yields CDR1 SGHRS and CDR2 YFSETQ. The CDR3: CASSLARDTYSYEQYF. CDR3 bases: TGCGCCAGCAGCTTGGCCAGGGACACCTACTCCTACGAGCAGTACTTC.